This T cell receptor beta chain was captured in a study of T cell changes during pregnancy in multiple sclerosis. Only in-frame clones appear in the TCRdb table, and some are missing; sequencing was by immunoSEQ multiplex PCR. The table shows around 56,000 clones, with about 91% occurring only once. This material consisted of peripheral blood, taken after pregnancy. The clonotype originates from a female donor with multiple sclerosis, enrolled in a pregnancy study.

The CDR3 loop is CASSVVGADTQYF. The CDR3, as DNA: TGCGCCAGCAGTGTTGTAGGGGCAGATACGCAGTATTTT. The J gene is TRBJ2-3, the V gene TRBV10-2, with D possibly matching TRBD1 (5 bases). The CDR3 runs to 13 residues. CDR1 is WSHSY and CDR2 is SAAADI in the germline V gene. V lost 4 bases and J lost 4, with 9 bases in between.